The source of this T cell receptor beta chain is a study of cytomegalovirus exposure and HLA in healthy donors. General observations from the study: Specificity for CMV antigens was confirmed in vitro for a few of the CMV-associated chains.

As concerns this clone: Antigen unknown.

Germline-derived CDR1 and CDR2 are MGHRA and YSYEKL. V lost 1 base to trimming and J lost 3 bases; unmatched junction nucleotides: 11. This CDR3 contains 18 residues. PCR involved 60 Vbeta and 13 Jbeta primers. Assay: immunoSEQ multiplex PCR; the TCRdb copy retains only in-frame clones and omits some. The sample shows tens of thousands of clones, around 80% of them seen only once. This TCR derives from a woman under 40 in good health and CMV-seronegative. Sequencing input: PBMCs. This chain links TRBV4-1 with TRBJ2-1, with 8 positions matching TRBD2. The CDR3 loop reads CASSQAHSGGRLYNEQFF. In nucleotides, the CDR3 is TGCGCCAGCAGCCAAGCTCATTCGGGCGGGAGGCTCTACAATGAGCAGTTCTTC.